The 11 T cell receptor beta chains in this list originate from one sample, sequenced in a study of regulatory T cells in long-lasting Graves disease. iRepertoire HTBI primers and Arm-PCR of CDR3 regions built TCR beta libraries. TCRdb passed the multiplex PCR reads through MiXCR, listing each CDR3 protein once. In the table there are fewer than 450,000 distinct CDR3 sequences, 20% of which are singletons. Indicated time point: persistent/refractory GD, antithyroid drugs over 5 years with positive TRAb. Following extraction of RNA from PBMCs, that RNA was used to make the TCR library. Sample: peripheral blood mononuclear cells (PBMCs), taken when the disease was refractory, from a patient treated with antithyroid drugs. The receptors derive from a female donor with Graves disease.

This clonotype was detected a few times. The rearrangement uses TRBV20-1 and TRBJ2-5, with 12 bases identical to TRBD1. The J call is doubtful: the DNA matches TRBJ2-1 better. The CDR3 sequence is 14 residues long. Germline lookup yields CDR1 DFQATT and CDR2 SNEGSKA (reference sequence). The CDR3 coding sequence is TGCAGTGCGGCCCGGGACAGGGGGCCAGATGAGCAGTTCTTC. This translates into CSAARDRGPDEQFF.

V usage is TRBV5-6 and J usage is TRBJ1-3; D is undetermined. Germline V lookup: CDR1 SGHDT, CDR2 YYEEEE. This CDR3 region has 15 residues. Trimming cost V 4 bases and J 0 bases, with 11 bases left between them. The CDR3 sequence: CASSTTASSGNTIYF. CDR3 sequence (DNA): TGTGCCAGCAGCACTACAGCGAGCTCTGGAAACACCATATATTTT. Filled out from reference TRBV5-6 and TRBJ1-3, the complete variable domain reads DAGVTQSPTHLIKTRGQQVTLRCSPKSGHDTVSWYQQALGQGPQFIFQYYEEEERQRGNFPDRFSGHQFPNYSSELNVNALLLGDSALYLCASSTTASSGNTIYFGEGSWLTVV.

This chain uses TRBV20-1 with TRBJ1-4; no definite D call. CDR3 size: 13 residues. Looked up from germline, CDR1 is DFQATT and CDR2 is SNEGSKA (reference sequence). Deletions cut 3 bases from V and 4 bases from J, with 9 bases between. CDR3 in amino acids: CSASSHLNEKLFF. The CDR3 DNA sequence: TGCAGTGCTAGCAGTCACCTTAATGAAAAACTGTTTTTT.

This chain links TRBV4-3 with TRBJ2-7; 15 bases match TRBD2. The CDR3 runs 14 residues. CDR1 is LGHNA and CDR2 is YSLEER in the germline V gene. Trimming cost V 3 bases and J 6 bases; bases outside gene matches: 0. The CDR3 sequence: CASSQGLAGGEQYF. The CDR3 region has the DNA TGCGCCAGCAGCCAGGGACTAGCGGGAGGCGAGCAGTACTTC.

V gene TRBV30 combines with J gene TRBJ2-7; either TRBD1 or TRBD2 may supply D (5 bases each). The V end lost 5 bases, the J end lost 0 bases, and 8 bases lay between the germline ends. The length of the CDR3 is 12 residues. Germline V gene data show CDR1 as GTSNPN and CDR2 as SVGIG (reference sequence). The CDR3 protein is CAWEGSSYEQYF. The CDR3 nucleotides are TGTGCCTGGGAGGGGTCCTCCTACGAGCAGTACTTC.

About this clonotype: A read error is possible here, since a much larger clone lies one base away. The gene calls are TRBV20-1 and TRBJ2-4, with TRBD2 matching over 8 bases. Germline V gene data show CDR1 as DFQATT and CDR2 as SNEGSKA (reference sequence). The CDR3 length is 17 residues. The CDR3 sequence: CSTRDLAGGASKNIQYF. The CDR3 DNA sequence: TGCAGTACTAGAGATTTGGCGGGGGGCGCAAGCAAAAACATTCAGTACTTC.

A remark on this clonotype: A much larger clone lies a single base off, so this may be a read error. The J gene is TRBJ2-7, the V gene TRBV28; 8 bases fit TRBD2. Looked up from germline, CDR1 is MDHEN and CDR2 is SYDVKM. This CDR3 contains 17 residues. CDR3 nucleotide sequence: TGTGCCAGCAGTTTATCAGGACTAGCCAGGCGGTCGGGCGAGCAGCACTTC. This gives the protein CASSLSGLARRSGEQHF.

This clonotype was recorded a few times. This rearrangement joins TRBV19 to TRBJ1-1; no definite D call. The CDR3 has 13 amino acids. The germline V gene encodes CDR1 LNHDA and CDR2 SQIVND (reference sequence). Trimming stripped 4 bases from V and 0 bases from J, with 6 bases between. CDR3: CASSNSLNTEAFF. In nucleotides, the CDR3 is TGTGCCAGTAGTAACAGCCTGAACACTGAAGCTTTCTTT.

This clonotype was detected many times. This chain connects TRBV10-2 to TRBJ1-1; D is ambiguous. Germline CDR1 reads WSHSY; CDR2 reads SAAADI. CDR3 size: 14 residues. Between the trimmed V and J ends, which lost 3 bases and 0 bases, there was a span of 8 bases. CDR3 sequence (DNA): TGCGCCAGCAGTGATGGGTTTATGAACACTGAAGCTTTCTTT. Its protein product is CASSDGFMNTEAFF.

The sample holds many counts of this clonotype. J is TRBJ2-5 and V is TRBV7-2; maybe TRBD2 (5 bases). Trimming took off 10 bases at V and 5 bases at J, with 17 bases between the two ends. The length of the CDR3 is 13 residues. Germline CDR1 is SGHTA and CDR2 is FQGNSA. CDR3 residues: CATSADWLETQYF. DNA for the CDR3: TGTGCCACCTCGGCGGACTGGTTGGAGACCCAGTACTTC.

This clonotype has more than one count but fewer than ten. The rearrangement joins TRBV7-2 to TRBJ2-5; 9 positions match TRBD1. In germline, CDR1 is SGHTA, CDR2 FQGNSA. The CDR3 consists of 17 residues. The ends lost 1 base at V and 3 bases at J; junction bases unmatched: 9. The CDR3 here is CASSLVGQGVVEETQYF. CDR3 nucleotides: TGTGCCAGCAGCTTAGTGGGACAGGGAGTGGTAGAAGAGACCCAGTACTTC.